This T cell receptor (beta chain) was retrieved from a study of PD-L1 blockade in urothelial cancer. Turning to the study itself: Atezolizumab, begun by patients at some point between 2013 and 2014, was given at 1,200 mg intravenously every 3 weeks.

Whole-study results and caveats: It was durable-benefit patients whose tumor-associated blood clones expanded more at 3 weeks. A below-median TCR clonality in blood before treatment predicted better survival.

Measured with immunoSEQ multiplex PCR; TCRdb has only the in-frame clones, and not every one. Of about 45,000 clones listed, about 91% are singletons. Patients were diagnosed with urothelial carcinoma, either locally advanced or metastatic. Losses at the gene ends were 1 base for V and 15 bases for J; bases not matched to a gene: 14. The CDR3 runs 16 residues. The germline CDR1 and CDR2 sequences are MNHNS and SASEGT. With respect to this clone: Its matching antigen is unknown.

The TCR sequence derives from a man at least 80 years old with urothelial cancer. The source material was PBMCs, sampled around atezolizumab (anti-PD-L1) treatment. This sequence joins TRBV6-1 and TRBJ2-1; 11 bases line up with TRBD2. The CDR3 DNA follows: TGTGCCAGCAGTGAAGATTTAGCGGGAGGGCGGAGGGGGCCGTTCTTC. Protein product: CASSEDLAGGRRGPFF.